These T cell receptor beta chains were read from a single sample in a study of post-analysis software for immune sequencing data. TCRdb reprocessed the PCR reads with MiXCR, giving one entry per CDR3 protein. The table lists roughly 570,000 distinct CDR3 sequences, 34% of them singletons. Material: blood. These receptors originate from a girl aged 2-17 years with multiple sclerosis. Each CDR3 is given with its conserved first and last residue. The D gene is left open where the match is weak. Only some rows state a clone size, as once, few, many or a class for expanded clones.

abundance: many; v_gene: TRBV29-1; d_gene: -; j_gene: TRBJ2-5; CDR3aa: CSVSTGNQETQYF; CDR3nt: TGCAGCGTCTCTACCGGGAACCAAGAGACCCAGTACTTC
abundance: once; v_gene: TRBV10-3; d_gene: TRBD1; j_gene: TRBJ2-3; CDR3aa: CAISDSNGQGYTDTQYF; CDR3nt: TGTGCCATCAGTGACTCAAACGGACAGGGATACACAGATACGCAGTATTTT
abundance: few; v_gene: TRBV19; d_gene: -; j_gene: TRBJ2-5; CDR3aa: CASSIGGSQETQYF; CDR3nt: TGTGCCAGTAGTATCGGTGGCAGCCAAGAGACCCAGTACTTC
abundance: few; v_gene: TRBV19; d_gene: -; j_gene: TRBJ2-5; CDR3aa: CASSIGAGRQETQYF; CDR3nt: TGTGCCAGTAGTATAGGGGCAGGACGACAAGAGACCCAGTACTTC
abundance: -; v_gene: TRBV9; d_gene: TRBD1; j_gene: TRBJ2-5; CDR3aa: CASSVGRTGWGETQYF; CDR3nt: TGTGCCAGCAGCGTGGGTCGGACAGGGTGGGGAGAGACCCAGTACTTC
abundance: few; v_gene: TRBV20-1; d_gene: TRBD1; j_gene: TRBJ2-1; CDR3aa: CSAPDRATYNEQFF; CDR3nt: TGCAGTGCTCCGGACAGGGCGACCTACAATGAGCAGTTCTTC
abundance: -; v_gene: TRBV18; d_gene: -; j_gene: TRBJ1-1; CDR3aa: CASSRTPGRKNTEAFF; CDR3nt: TGTGCCAGCTCACGAACACCGGGACGGAAAAACACTGAAGCTTTCTTT
abundance: few; v_gene: TRBV2; d_gene: -; j_gene: TRBJ2-3; CDR3aa: CASSDALPDTQYF; CDR3nt: TGTGCCAGCAGTGACGCGCTCCCAGATACGCAGTATTTT
abundance: -; v_gene: TRBV20-1; d_gene: -; j_gene: TRBJ2-5; CDR3aa: CSAWREETQYF; CDR3nt: TGCAGTGCTTGGAGGGAAGAGACCCAGTACTTC
abundance: few; v_gene: TRBV20-1; d_gene: -; j_gene: TRBJ2-3; CDR3aa: CSASTLLSDTQYF; CDR3nt: TGCAGTGCTAGCACACTTCTCTCGGATACGCAGTATTTT
abundance: -; v_gene: TRBV14; d_gene: TRBD1; j_gene: TRBJ2-5; CDR3aa: CASSQGTGWLETQYF; CDR3nt: TGTGCCAGCAGCCAAGGGACAGGGTGGTTAGAGACCCAGTACTTC
abundance: few; v_gene: TRBV18; d_gene: -; j_gene: TRBJ2-7; CDR3aa: CASSFEGNEQYF; CDR3nt: TGTGCCAGCTCATTTGAGGGGAACGAGCAGTACTTC
abundance: few; v_gene: TRBV29-1; d_gene: TRBD1; j_gene: TRBJ2-3; CDR3aa: CSGGGDPGQGTDTQYF; CDR3nt: TGCAGCGGGGGAGGAGACCCGGGACAGGGAACAGATACGCAGTATTTT
abundance: few; v_gene: TRBV12-3/TRBV12-4; d_gene: TRBD1; j_gene: TRBJ1-4; CDR3aa: CASSPTGQGSGYEKLFF; CDR3nt: TGTGCCAGCAGTCCCACCGGACAGGGGTCAGGATATGAAAAACTGTTTTTT
abundance: many; v_gene: TRBV4-1; d_gene: -; j_gene: TRBJ2-7; CDR3aa: CASSQAEGADYEQYF; CDR3nt: TGCGCCAGCAGCCAAGCGGAGGGAGCGGACTACGAGCAGTACTTC
abundance: few; v_gene: TRBV5-5; d_gene: -; j_gene: TRBJ2-3; CDR3aa: CASSLFLTDTQYF; CDR3nt: TGTGCCAGCAGCTTGTTCCTAACAGATACGCAGTATTTT
abundance: -; v_gene: TRBV7-9; d_gene: -; j_gene: TRBJ1-2; CDR3aa: CASSFDPNYGYTF; CDR3nt: TGTGCCAGCAGCTTCGACCCTAACTATGGCTACACCTTC
abundance: -; v_gene: TRBV18; d_gene: -; j_gene: TRBJ2-7; CDR3aa: CASSRGQHRGEQYF; CDR3nt: TGTGCCAGCTCACGGGGTCAACACCGGGGCGAGCAGTACTTC
abundance: few; v_gene: TRBV18; d_gene: -; j_gene: TRBJ2-4; CDR3aa: CASSPRTEAKNIQYF; CDR3nt: TGTGCCAGCTCACCGCGGACGGAGGCCAAAAACATTCAGTACTTC
abundance: many; v_gene: TRBV29-1; d_gene: -; j_gene: TRBJ2-7; CDR3aa: CSAGNNHEQYF; CDR3nt: TGCAGCGCAGGGAATAACCACGAGCAGTACTTC
abundance: -; v_gene: TRBV6-5; d_gene: -; j_gene: TRBJ2-1; CDR3aa: CASSLLSSRGFNEQFF; CDR3nt: TGTGCCAGCAGTTTACTTTCTAGCCGGGGTTTCAATGAGCAGTTCTTC
abundance: many; v_gene: TRBV29-1; d_gene: TRBD1; j_gene: TRBJ2-5; CDR3aa: CSVRTGQETQYF; CDR3nt: TGCAGCGTTCGGACAGGCCAAGAGACCCAGTACTTC
abundance: -; v_gene: TRBV7-6; d_gene: -; j_gene: TRBJ2-2; CDR3aa: CASSLTSSETGELFF; CDR3nt: TGTGCCAGCAGCCTCACCAGCAGCGAGACCGGGGAGCTGTTTTTT
abundance: -; v_gene: TRBV4-2; d_gene: -; j_gene: TRBJ2-3; CDR3aa: CASSHDRGLDTQYF; CDR3nt: TGTGCCAGCAGCCATGACCGGGGGCTAGATACGCAGTATTTT